The present T cell receptor (beta chain) was sequenced within a study of shared clonotypes between healthy human individuals. The study's findings and limits: Rarefaction analysis demonstrated incomplete sorted-subset sequencing notwithstanding large depth.

The V gene lost 2 bases and the J gene lost 3 bases, with 10 bases spanning the gap. Per germline, CDR1 MNHNY and CDR2 SVGAGI (reference sequence). The CDR3 covers 15 residues. Worth noting for this clone: Its specificity is unknown.

It was across several immunoSEQ plates that each subset's genomic DNA was evenly split. The DNA input per sorted-subset replicate PCR was roughly 210 ng, corresponding to 30,000 or so T cell genomes. Clones were sequenced by immunoSEQ multiplex PCR, and TCRdb holds only the in-frame ones, with some missing. This repertoire shows 2 million to 2.5 million clones, about 90% found once; its top ten account for 0.37%. The chain links TRBV6-6 to TRBJ1-4; D perhaps matches TRBD1 (6 bases). The sample taken for sequencing was naive CD4+ T cells from PBMCs. Subset indicated: CD45RA+ positively selected. This TCR came from a man aged 18 to 29 in good health. Some clones in this sample may be carry-over from other donors' samples. CDR3 sequence reads: CASSYIRGSNEKLFF. The CDR3 DNA reads TGTGCCAGCAGTTACATCAGGGGCTCTAATGAAAAACTGTTTTTT.